The 31 T cell receptor beta chains in this list originate from one sample, sequenced in a study of beta chain features in type 1 diabetes. Study findings and constraints: All four CD4+ subsets from Type 1 diabetes patients carried moderately but significantly shorter TCRB CDR3s.

These receptors' antigens are unknown. The entirety of the isolated RNA underwent reverse transcription, so expressed TCRB transcripts were sequenced. Using immunoSEQ multiplex PCR, the repertoire was profiled, and TCRdb retains in-frame clones only, with some absent. In the table there are about 370,000 clones, about 10% of which are singletons. Material: central memory CD4+ T cells from blood. The receptors originated from a man aged 25-40 years with type 1 diabetes.

The chain joins TRBV4-3 to TRBJ1-1, with unresolved D. The CDR3 runs to 17 residues. With 0 bases removed from V and 4 bases from J, the gap between germline ends came to 18 bases. CDR1 LGHNA and CDR2 YSLEER come from the germline V gene. Here the CDR3 DNA reads TGCGCCAGCAGCCAAGAACTGGTCAGGACCACGACCACTGAAGCTTTCTTT. This codes for CASSQELVRTTTTEAFF.

This clone came up many times. The chain recombines TRBV18 with TRBJ2-5; no reliable D call. The germline CDR1 and CDR2 sequences are KGHSH and LQKENI. Trimming took 4 bases from V and 2 from J, leaving 8 bases between them. The CDR3 totals 13 residues. This CDR3 reads CASSLISQETQYF. As DNA, the CDR3 is TGTGCCAGCTCACTGATCAGTCAAGAGACCCAGTACTTC. Complete variable domain (other parts from reference TRBV18 and TRBJ2-5): NAGVMQNPRHLVRRRGQEARLRCSPMKGHSHVYWYRQLPEEGLKFMVYLQKENIIDESGMPKERFSAEFPKEGPSILRIQQVVRGDSAAYFCASSLISQETQYFGPGTRLLVL.

This clone appeared once. Additional DNA sequences in this sample encode the identical CDR3. The chain couples TRBV18 to TRBJ2-5, with unresolved D. V lost 2 bases and J lost 3, with 4 bases in between. Germline CDR1 KGHSH, CDR2 LQKENI. The CDR3 contains 12 residues. Here the CDR3 DNA reads TGTGCCAGCTCACCAAAAAAAGAGACCCAGTACTTC. It translates to CASSPKKETQYF. Looking up the rest from reference TRBV18 and TRBJ2-5 gives the full variable domain: NAGVMQNPRHLVRRRGQEARLRCSPMKGHSHVYWYRQLPEEGLKFMVYLQKENIIDESGMPKERFSAEFPKEGPSILRIQQVVRGDSAAYFCASSPKKETQYFGPGTRLLVL.

This clone showed up just a few times. The chain is built from TRBV6-6 and TRBJ1-2; D is possibly TRBD1 (6 bases). Deletions cut 5 bases from V and 0 bases from J, with 16 bases between. There are 16 residues in the CDR3. Germline loops: CDR1 MNHNY, CDR2 SVGAGI (reference sequence). The CDR3 sequence: CASSTTTGKANYGYTF. CDR3 DNA sequence: TGTGCCAGCAGTACAACCACAGGGAAAGCTAACTATGGCTACACCTTC.

V is TRBV30 and J is TRBJ2-1; D gene uncertain. This CDR3 is built from 11 residues. V dropped 0 bases and J dropped 11 bases, with 8 bases sitting between them. Germline V gives CDR1 GTSNPN, CDR2 SVGIG (reference sequence). CDR3 nucleotide sequence: TGTGCCTGGAGTGTAGGCTCTAAGCAGTTCTTC. Translated: CAWSVGSKQFF.

This clone occurred a few times. V gene TRBV6-1 combines with J gene TRBJ2-2; TRBD1 matches 9 bases. Per the germline V gene, CDR1 is MNHNS and CDR2 is SASEGT. The CDR3 spans 15 residues. Germline trimming cut 8 bases from V and 7 bases from J; bases unmatched to any gene: 11. CDR3 nucleotides: TGTGCCAGCTCCAACGGGAGACAGGGGGTCGGGGAGCTGTTTTTT. Its translation is CASSNGRQGVGELFF.

The chain recombines TRBV6-4 with TRBJ2-4; perhaps D is TRBD1 or TRBD2 (5 bases each). From germline, CDR1 is MRHNA and CDR2 SNTAGT. The CDR3 loop spans 11 amino acids. V lost 4 bases and J lost 11, with 9 bases in between. For the CDR3, the DNA is TGTGCCAGCAGTGCGGGACCCCTTCAGTACTTC. Its protein is CASSAGPLQYF.

As for this clone: Other DNA sequences in this specimen translate into the identical CDR3. V gene TRBV9 combines with J gene TRBJ2-2; the D gene is possibly TRBD2 (6 bases). Germline V CDR1 and CDR2: SGDLS, YYNGEE. V lost 0 bases to trimming and J lost 1 base, with 13 bases between them. This CDR3 spans 17 amino acids. The CDR3 spells CASSVGGAGGNTGELFF. The CDR3 DNA reads TGTGCCAGCAGCGTAGGCGGGGCAGGAGGGAACACCGGGGAGCTGTTTTTT.

The chain joins TRBV11-2 to TRBJ2-7; 9 bases line up with TRBD1. CDR1 and CDR2 from the germline V gene are SGHAT and FQNNGV. The CDR3 contains 17 residues. V shed 4 bases, J shed 3 bases, and the junction held 13 bases outside the gene matches. Here the CDR3 DNA reads TGTGCCAGCAGCTCAATACTGCCGGGACAGGGAGTCTACGAGCAGTACTTC. It translates to CASSSILPGQGVYEQYF. The full variable domain, with the rest looked up from reference TRBV11-2 and TRBJ2-7, is EAGVAQSPRYKIIEKRQSVAFWCNPISGHATLYWYQQILGQGPKLLIQFQNNGVVDDSQLPKDRFSAERLKGVDSTLKIQPAKLEDSAVYLCASSSILPGQGVYEQYFGPGTRLTVT.

This clone was counted a few times. In nucleotides, the CDR3 is TGTGCCAGCAGCGTAGTGGGGGACGGCATGAACACTGAAGCTTTCTTT. It yields the protein CASSVVGDGMNTEAFF. The chain carries TRBV9 and TRBJ1-1; a possible D gene is TRBD1 (5 bases). The CDR3 totals 16 residues. V gave up 0 bases and J gave up 0 bases, with 12 bases separating them. The germline CDR1 and CDR2 sequences are SGDLS and YYNGEE.

The V gene is TRBV19, the J gene TRBJ2-1; D remains unclear. V was cut by 7 bases and J by 8 bases, with 18 bases left in between. This CDR3 contains 14 residues. CDR1 is LNHDA, CDR2 SQIVND, per germline (reference sequence). The DNA for the CDR3 is TGTGCCAGTAAAATAGGACGAGCACATCATGAGCAGTTCTTC. Amino acids: CASKIGRAHHEQFF.

The DNA of the CDR3 is TGTGCCAGCAGCTTCCGGGACAGGGGGCCCCACAATGAGCAGTTCTTC. Its translation is CASSFRDRGPHNEQFF. The chain couples TRBV7-2 to TRBJ2-1, with 12 bases identical to TRBD1. Trimming took 3 bases from V and 5 from J; bases not matched to a gene: 5. Germline CDR1 SGHTA, CDR2 FQGNSA. This CDR3 spans 16 amino acids.

CDR3 sequence reads: CAISESFHRGSNQPQHF. The CDR3 DNA is TGTGCCATCAGTGAGTCGTTCCATCGGGGGAGCAATCAGCCCCAGCATTTT. This chain uses TRBV10-3 with TRBJ1-5; D might be TRBD1 (5 bases). The CDR3 length is 17 residues. With 0 bases removed from V and 1 base from J, the gap between germline ends came to 13 bases. Germline CDR1 reads ENHRY; CDR2 reads SYGVKD.

This clone was detected a few times. The V gene is TRBV6-1, the J gene TRBJ2-5; no clear D. CDR1 and CDR2 from the germline V gene are MNHNS and SASEGT. V shed 0 bases and J shed 2 bases, with 10 bases lying between them. The length of the CDR3 is 15 residues. CDR3 bases: TGTGCCAGCAGTGAAGCGTGGCAGCGACAAGAGACCCAGTACTTC. This gives the protein CASSEAWQRQETQYF.

The chain carries TRBV28 and TRBJ2-7, with 7 bases that match TRBD1. CDR3 length equals 11 residues. Trimming removed 11 bases from V and 5 bases from J; junction bases left unmatched: 6. CDR1 is MDHEN, CDR2 SYDVKM, per germline. CDR3 DNA: TGTGCCTCTGGCAGGGGGAACGAGCAGTACTTC. It specifies CASGRGNEQYF.

The CDR3 DNA reads as TGTGCCAGCAGAATTTCCGGGACAGGGACCTACGAGCAGTACTTC. Translated: CASRISGTGTYEQYF. V gene TRBV6-5 combines with J gene TRBJ2-7; TRBD1 agrees at 9 bases. V shed 6 bases, J shed 2 bases, and the junction held 8 bases outside the gene matches. The CDR3 runs 15 residues. Germline V gene data show CDR1 as MNHEY and CDR2 as SVGAGI.

This clone was counted between two and nine times. The CDR3 reads CASSSMDTEAFF. The CDR3 DNA is TGCGCCAGCAGCTCCATGGACACTGAAGCTTTCTTT. The J gene is TRBJ1-1, the V gene TRBV5-1, with no clear D. Trimming stripped 3 bases from V and 3 bases from J, with 6 bases between. This CDR3 spans 12 amino acids. Germline V gene data show CDR1 as SGHRS and CDR2 as YFSETQ.

This clone has only a few counts. The chain joins TRBV6-5 to TRBJ1-2; D perhaps matches TRBD1 (5 bases). The CDR3 has 14 amino acids. Germline CDR1 MNHEY, CDR2 SVGAGI. The V and J ends lost 5 bases and 5 bases respectively, with 15 bases between them. DNA of the CDR3: TGTGCCAGCAGTCCAAAGGGAGGGGCGTATGGCTACACCTTC. Translating it yields CASSPKGGAYGYTF.

This clone was detected many times. This chain uses TRBV18 with TRBJ2-7, with D perhaps matching TRBD1 or TRBD2 (5 bases each). The V end was cut by 6 bases, the J end by 4 bases, with 13 bases between. The CDR3 contains 13 residues. Germline V gene sequence: CDR1 KGHSH, CDR2 LQKENI. CDR3 sequence: CASSRDETYEQYF. Written as DNA, the CDR3 is TGTGCCAGCTCCCGGGACGAGACATACGAGCAGTACTTC.

This clone was picked up a small number of times. The genes are TRBV7-6 and TRBJ2-1; D gene unclear. CDR1 and CDR2 from the germline V gene are SGHVS and FNYEAQ. The CDR3 extends over 16 amino acids. The germline V and J ends were trimmed by 4 bases and 0 bases, with 13 bases remaining between them. For the CDR3, the DNA is TGTGCCAGCAGCTCCCGTGGTACATCCTCCTACAATGAGCAGTTCTTC. Protein sequence: CASSSRGTSSYNEQFF.

The chain uses TRBV6-5 and TRBJ2-7; 7 nucleotides line up with TRBD2. The CDR3 extends over 15 amino acids. Germline CDR1 MNHEY, CDR2 SVGAGI. Germline trimming cut 5 bases from V and 1 base from J; bases unmatched to any gene: 8. The CDR3 reads CASSKGSSGSYEQYF. For the CDR3, the DNA is TGTGCCAGCAGTAAGGGGTCTAGCGGTTCCTACGAGCAGTACTTC.

V usage is TRBV7-9 and J usage is TRBJ2-3; weak D call: TRBD1 (5 bases). V lost 5 bases, J lost 3 bases, and 15 bases lay in between. The CDR3 is 15 amino acids. Germline loops: CDR1 SEHNR, CDR2 FQNEAQ (reference sequence). CDR3 sequence (DNA): TGTGCCAGCAGCCCCATGACTGGGGCGACAGATACGCAGTATTTT. As protein: CASSPMTGATDTQYF.

This clone was seen a few times. The J gene is TRBJ2-5, the V gene TRBV5-1; 7 nucleotides agree with TRBD2. Germline-derived CDR1 and CDR2 are SGHRS and YFSETQ. The V and J ends lost 6 bases and 5 bases, in that order; junction bases with no gene match: 1. The CDR3 covers 11 residues. CDR3 in amino acids: CASTGGETQYF. In nucleotides, the CDR3 is TGCGCCAGCACGGGGGGTGAGACCCAGTACTTC.

The gene calls are TRBV15 and TRBJ2-3; D remains unclear. This CDR3 comprises 16 residues. CDR1 LNHNV and CDR2 YYDKDF come from the germline V gene (reference sequence). V gave up 3 bases and J gave up 5 bases, with 18 bases separating them. The CDR3 DNA sequence: TGTGCCACCAGCAGCGCCGTGACCCGGGCCATAGATACGCAGTATTTT. Its protein is CATSSAVTRAIDTQYF. Filled out from reference TRBV15 and TRBJ2-3, the complete variable domain reads DAMVIQNPRYQVTQFGKPVTLSCSQTLNHNVMYWYQQKSSQAPKLLFHYYDKDFNNEADTPDNFQSRRPNTSFCFLDIRSPGLGDTAMYLCATSSAVTRAIDTQYFGPGTRLTVL.

This clone showed up just a few times. The rearrangement joins TRBV5-6 to TRBJ2-3; the match to TRBD2 covers 7 bases. This CDR3 spans 16 amino acids. Germline CDR1 SGHDT, CDR2 YYEEEE. Trimming cost V 3 bases and J 6 bases; bases outside gene matches: 13. CDR3 residues: CASSSGGSGLSDTQYF. In DNA, the CDR3 is TGTGCCAGCAGCTCTGGGGGTAGCGGGTTGAGCGATACGCAGTATTTT.

This chain connects TRBV7-2 to TRBJ1-4, with no clear D. The CDR3 is 16 residues long. V was shortened by 2 bases and J by 0 bases, with 10 bases between the two germline ends. From germline, CDR1 is SGHTA and CDR2 FQGNSA. The CDR3 region is CASSLNEITTNEKLFF. The CDR3 coding sequence is TGTGCCAGCAGCTTAAATGAGATTACAACTAATGAAAAACTGTTTTTT. Full variable domain (remainder filled in from reference TRBV7-2 and TRBJ1-4): GAGVSQSPSNKVTEKGKDVELRCDPISGHTALYWYRQSLGQGLEFLIYFQGNSAPDKSGLPSDRFSAERTGGSVSTLTIQRTQQEDSAVYLCASSLNEITTNEKLFFGSGTQLSVL.

This chain joins TRBV1 and TRBJ2-4; TRBD1, the table's D call, lacks a check against the DNA. TRBV1 is a pseudogene. This CDR3 region has 15 residues. CDR3 protein: CTSSPEQGAKNIQYF. The CDR3 nucleotides read TGCACCAGCAGCCCAGAACAGGGTGCAAAAAACATTCAGTACTTC.

This clone was recorded a few times. V is TRBV28 and J is TRBJ1-2, with TRBD1 matching 7 bases. J gave up 7 bases and V 4 bases, and 6 bases lay outside the gene matches. The CDR3 consists of 13 residues. Germline values: CDR1 MDHEN, CDR2 SYDVKM. The CDR3 DNA reads TGTGCCAGCAGTTCCTACAGGGGAGTTGGCTACACCTTC. This gives the protein CASSSYRGVGYTF.

The table lists this clone with many counts. The CDR3 DNA reads as TGTGCCAGCAGTTTAGAGACACCCGTCTACGAGCAGTACTTC. Translating gives CASSLETPVYEQYF. The chain employs TRBV28 and TRBJ2-7, with unresolved D. The CDR3 has 14 residues. Trimming stripped 2 bases from V and 3 bases from J, with 11 bases between. Germline V gene lookup returns CDR1 MDHEN and CDR2 SYDVKM. The whole variable domain, filled in from reference TRBV28 and TRBJ2-7, reads DVKVTQSSRYLVKRTGEKVFLECVQDMDHENMFWYRQDPGLGLRLIYFSYDVKMKEKGDIPEGYSVSREKKERFSLILESASTNQTSMYLCASSLETPVYEQYFGPGTRLTVT.

On this clone: Other DNA sequences in the sample encode the same CDR3. This chain connects TRBV27 to TRBJ2-2; D may correspond to TRBD1 or TRBD2 (5 bases each). Germline V gene sequence: CDR1 MNHEY, CDR2 SMNVEV (reference sequence). CDR3 length: 15 residues. The V and J ends lost 6 bases and 1 base respectively, with 12 bases between them. The CDR3, as DNA: TGTGCCAGCAGCTTGAGAGGGGTGAACACCGGGGAGCTGTTTTTT. It codes for CASSLRGVNTGELFF.

This clone has just a few counts. The V call is TRBV10-2, the J call TRBJ2-1, with TRBD2 identical over 12 bases. The CDR3 consists of 17 residues. The V gene end was trimmed by 2 bases and the J gene end by 2 bases; junction bases not matched to a gene: 4. The germline V gene has CDR1 WSHSY and CDR2 SAAADI. The CDR3 nucleotides read TGCGCCAGCAGTGAGCCTGGACTAGCGGGAACCTACAATGAGCAGTTCTTC. The encoded protein is CASSEPGLAGTYNEQFF.